This T cell receptor (beta chain) is drawn from a study of cytomegalovirus exposure and HLA in healthy donors. PCR primers comprised 60 Vbeta and 13 Jbeta primers. Sequencing was performed with immunoSEQ multiplex PCR; in TCRdb, only in-frame clones are kept and a portion is missing. The sample includes 85,000 to 100,000 clones, approximately 77% of them seen just once. V lost 4 bases and J 8 bases, leaving 12 bases between the germline ends. CDR1 is SQVTM, CDR2 ANQGSEA, per germline. There are 12 residues in the CDR3. The specimen sequenced was PBMCs. This chain connects TRBV29-1 to TRBJ2-1; unclear D gene. This clonotype was obtained from a woman aged 40 to 50 in good health and CMV-seronegative. CDR3 sequence reads: CSVVLAGDEQFF. The CDR3 DNA follows: TGCAGCGTTGTTTTAGCTGGTGATGAGCAGTTCTTC.